These 17 T cell receptor beta chains were sequenced from one sample in a study of cytomegalovirus exposure and HLA in healthy donors. Some clones are missing from TCRdb's copy, which holds only in-frame ones; the method was immunoSEQ multiplex PCR. Seen here are some 140,000 clones, approximately 86% observed once, and the top ten hold approximately 20%. The sequencing sample was made of PBMCs. These receptors all stem from a man aged 18 to 30 in good health and CMV-seropositive.

The rearrangement uses TRBV11-2 and TRBJ1-6; D is unclear. V lost 1 base and J lost 11, with 6 bases in between. The germline CDR1 and CDR2 sequences are SGHAT and FQNNGV. The CDR3 is 12 residues long. CDR3: CASSLGQTPLHF. CDR3 nucleotide sequence: TGTGCCAGCAGCTTAGGGCAAACACCCCTCCACTTT.

V and J are TRBV10-1 and TRBJ1-1, with D possibly TRBD1 on 6 matching bases. V shed 7 bases and J shed 11 bases, with 11 bases lying between them. The CDR3 is made up of 10 amino acids. CDR1 and CDR2 (germline): WNHNN, SYGVQD (reference sequence). The CDR3 protein is CASTGAAAFF. The CDR3 DNA reads as TGCGCCAGCACAGGGGCCGCCGCTTTCTTT.

V is TRBV9 and J is TRBJ1-2; 8 bases line up with TRBD1. CDR3 size: 15 residues. Germline V lookup: CDR1 SGDLS, CDR2 YYNGEE. V shed 4 bases, J shed 8 bases, and the junction held 13 bases outside the gene matches. The CDR3 is CASSPGDRSVWGYTF. CDR3 DNA: TGTGCCAGCAGCCCCGGGGACAGGTCGGTTTGGGGCTACACCTTC.

Here the CDR3 DNA reads TGTGCCAGCCGCGAGGACAGGGCGAACACCGGGGAGCTGTTTTTT. Translated, it gives CASREDRANTGELFF. The rearrangement uses TRBV7-9 and TRBJ2-2; TRBD1 matches at 8 bases. CDR1 SEHNR and CDR2 FQNEAQ come from the germline V gene (reference sequence). The ends lost 8 bases at V and 0 bases at J; junction bases unmatched: 5. CDR3 length: 15 residues.

The chain employs TRBV5-1 and TRBJ1-1; D might be TRBD1 (6 bases). The CDR3 is 14 amino acids. Germline loops: CDR1 SGHRS, CDR2 YFSETQ. Deletions cut 4 bases from V and 1 base from J, with 11 bases between. CDR3 nucleotide sequence: TGCGCCAGCAGCGGGACGACAGGGAACACTGAAGCTTTCTTT. It yields the protein CASSGTTGNTEAFF.

The chain has TRBV19 and TRBJ1-4, with 10 bases identical to TRBD1. V lost 4 bases, J lost 8 bases, and 7 bases stayed unmatched. The CDR3 spans 15 residues. CDR1 LNHDA and CDR2 SQIVND come from the germline V gene (reference sequence). CDR3 sequence: CASSTPTGGNEKLFF. The CDR3, as DNA: TGTGCCAGTAGTACACCGACAGGGGGCAACGAAAAACTGTTTTTT. Filled out from reference TRBV19 and TRBJ1-4, the complete variable domain reads DGGITQSPKYLFRKEGQNVTLSCEQNLNHDAMYWYRQDPGQGLRLIYYSQIVNDFQKGDIAEGYSVSREKKESFPLTVTSAQKNPTAFYLCASSTPTGGNEKLFFGSGTQLSVL.

In nucleotides, the CDR3 is TGCGCCAGCAGGGGATCAGCGGGGGCAGTGAGGACTGAAGCTTTCTTT. Translated, it gives CASRGSAGAVRTEAFF. J is TRBJ1-1 and V is TRBV4-3; D is perhaps TRBD1 (6 bases). Trimming shortened V by 6 bases and J by 5 bases, and 22 bases separated the two germline ends. CDR1 is LGHNA, CDR2 YSLEER, per germline. The CDR3 is 16 residues long.

This sequence joins TRBV5-4 and TRBJ2-7; 14 nucleotides match TRBD2. The CDR3 is made up of 15 amino acids. The junction had 2 bases not matched to a gene; V was cut back by 4 bases and J by 2 bases. CDR1 and CDR2 (germline): SGHNT, YYREEE (reference sequence). This CDR3 is CASSQGLAGAYEQYF. The CDR3 region has the DNA TGTGCCAGCAGCCAGGGACTAGCGGGAGCCTACGAGCAGTACTTC.

This chain joins TRBV27 and TRBJ2-4; D is uncertain. V was cut by 6 bases and J by 0 bases, with 15 bases left in between. Germline assignment: CDR1 MNHEY and CDR2 SMNVEV (reference sequence). The CDR3 runs to 16 residues. As DNA, the CDR3 is TGTGCCAGCAGCGCTCCGGGTTATTTAGCCAAAAACATTCAGTACTTC. Protein product: CASSAPGYLAKNIQYF.

This clone was observed a handful of times. V usage is TRBV7-6 and J usage is TRBJ2-7, with D perhaps TRBD1 (5 bases). CDR1 and CDR2 from the germline V gene are SGHVS and FNYEAQ. The CDR3 runs to 15 residues. V lost 5 bases, J lost 3 bases, and 17 bases lay in between. CDR3 sequence reads: CASSAHLGVIYEQYF. Written as DNA, the CDR3 is TGTGCCAGCAGCGCCCACCTAGGGGTAATCTACGAGCAGTACTTC.

The rearrangement links TRBV5-5 to TRBJ1-2; TRBD1 aligns across 9 bases. The CDR3 has 18 amino acids. Germline V gene sequence: CDR1 SGHKS, CDR2 YYEKEE (reference sequence). The trim removed 4 bases at V and 4 bases at J, leaving 17 bases unmatched. The CDR3 DNA reads as TGTGCCAGCAGCCCCATAAGGGACAGGGTTCAGTGGAGCTATGGCTACACCTTC. Protein sequence: CASSPIRDRVQWSYGYTF.

The chain carries TRBV9 and TRBJ1-4; D is perhaps TRBD1 (5 bases). The V gene lost 3 bases and the J gene lost 3 bases, with 12 bases spanning the gap. This CDR3 comprises 15 residues. Germline V gene sequence: CDR1 SGDLS, CDR2 YYNGEE. DNA of the CDR3: TGTGCCAGCAGCGGAGGACACACGGCTAATGAAAAACTGTTTTTT. It translates to CASSGGHTANEKLFF. Full variable domain (remainder filled in from reference TRBV9 and TRBJ1-4): DSGVTQTPKHLITATGQRVTLRCSPRSGDLSVYWYQQSLDQGLQFLIQYYNGEERAKGNILERFSAQQFPDLHSELNLSSLELGDSALYFCASSGGHTANEKLFFGSGTQLSVL.

This clone was seen only once. The chain employs TRBV9 and TRBJ2-5; TRBD2 might be the D (6 bases). The V end was cut by 0 bases, the J end by 5 bases, with 11 bases between. The CDR3 totals 14 residues. CDR1 SGDLS and CDR2 YYNGEE come from the germline V gene. The CDR3 loop is CASSVAGAAETQYF. The CDR3 DNA follows: TGTGCCAGCAGCGTAGCGGGAGCGGCCGAGACCCAGTACTTC.

This chain uses TRBV5-4 with TRBJ1-3; D is uncertain. CDR1 SGHNT and CDR2 YYREEE come from the germline V gene (reference sequence). The CDR3 has 14 residues. V was cut by 5 bases and J by 4 bases, with 13 bases left in between. CDR3 coding DNA: TGTGCCAGCAGAGTGGGTGGGCCGGGAAACACCATATATTTT. Protein sequence: CASRVGGPGNTIYF.

J is TRBJ2-1 and V is TRBV27, with a weak D call TRBD1 (6 bases). Per germline, CDR1 MNHEY and CDR2 SMNVEV (reference sequence). Trimming pared 6 bases from V and 4 bases from J, leaving 19 bases between. The CDR3 loop spans 16 amino acids. The CDR3 DNA is TGTGCCAGCAGCACGCCAACAACGGACAGATACAATGAGCAGTTCTTC. This gives the protein CASSTPTTDRYNEQFF.

This chain links TRBV5-3 with TRBJ2-1; 10 positions match TRBD2. TRBV5-3 is assigned to the ORF class and has an uncertain function. CDR3 size: 15 residues. Trimming at V came to 3 bases and at J to 8 bases, leaving 8 bases not matched to a gene. This chain's CDR3 is CARSSGLAMIDEQFF. DNA of the CDR3: TGTGCCAGAAGCTCGGGACTAGCGATGATTGATGAGCAGTTCTTC.

This clone was seen a single time. Germline is not matched at one junction end, which may reflect a read error. This chain connects TRBV7-2 to TRBJ2-7, with TRBD1 matching 8 bases. This CDR3 spans 13 amino acids. CDR1 is SGHTA and CDR2 is FQGNSA in the germline V gene. CDR3 region: CASSLASGQGPDF. CDR3 nucleotides: TGTGCCAGCAGCTTAGCGTCCGGACAGGGACCTGACTTC.